The 15 T cell receptor beta chains below were found in one sample sequenced in a study of a mutant IDH1 vaccine in newly diagnosed glioma. The time point is: week 11, during vaccination. Vaccination comprised doses that each held 300 ug of mutant IDH1 20-mer peptide, plus topical imiquimod. Data came from immunoSEQ multiplex PCR; TCRdb stores just in-frame clones and leaves some out. This table holds 50,000 to 75,000 clones, about four fifths found once. No antigens are known for them. The material was PBMCs, obtained from a glioma patient whose treatment included an IDH1 peptide vaccine. All receptors derive from a man aged 45-65 years with glioma.

This clone turned up a few times. V is TRBV30 and J is TRBJ1-2; 10 positions match TRBD1. This CDR3 is 13 amino acids long. Germline V gene sequence: CDR1 GTSNPN, CDR2 SVGIG (reference sequence). V lost 4 bases and J lost 8; bases outside the gene matches: 7. CDR3 region: CAWTRQGASGYTF. As DNA, the CDR3 is TGTGCCTGGACCCGACAGGGGGCGAGCGGCTACACCTTC.

The gene calls are TRBV14 and TRBJ2-5; D unresolved. Between the trimmed V and J ends, which lost 1 base and 5 bases, there was a span of 5 bases. CDR1 and CDR2 (germline): SGHDN, FVKESK. The CDR3 covers 12 residues. The CDR3 bases are TGTGCCAGCAGCCAAGTTCGGGAGACCCAGTACTTC. Translating gives CASSQVRETQYF.

This clone has only a few counts. The chain employs TRBV10-1 and TRBJ1-1; D perhaps matches TRBD1 (5 bases). V lost 2 bases to trimming and J lost 4 bases, with 14 bases between them. This CDR3 has 15 amino acids. CDR1 is WNHNN and CDR2 is SYGVQD in the germline V gene (reference sequence). For the CDR3, the DNA is TGCGCCAGCAGTGAGGGGGGGTCGGGGGTCACTGAAGCTTTCTTT. This encodes CASSEGGSGVTEAFF.

The rearrangement links TRBV2 to TRBJ2-3; the D gene is possibly TRBD1 (6 bases). V gave up 6 bases and J gave up 7 bases, with 20 bases separating them. This CDR3 spans 15 amino acids. The germline V gene encodes CDR1 SNHLY and CDR2 FYNNEI. CDR3 in DNA: TGTGCCAGCAGCCCGGATCAGGGGAGAGGGTATACGCAGTATTTT. Translated: CASSPDQGRGYTQYF.

This chain uses TRBV5-1 with TRBJ1-1; the match to TRBD1 covers 8 bases. The germline gives CDR1 SGHRS, CDR2 YFSETQ. The CDR3 runs 16 residues. V lost 4 bases and J lost 3; bases outside the gene matches: 11. The CDR3 sequence: CASSLRQGRSDTEAFF. CDR3 coding DNA: TGCGCCAGCAGCCTCCGACAGGGGCGGTCTGACACTGAAGCTTTCTTT.

The rearrangement joins TRBV5-1 to TRBJ1-1; D not resolved. CDR3 length: 13 residues. CDR1 is SGHRS, CDR2 YFSETQ, per germline. Trimming cost V 5 bases and J 0 bases, with 8 bases left between them. The DNA of the CDR3 is TGCGCCAGCAGGTCAGAGATGAACACTGAAGCTTTCTTT. It yields the protein CASRSEMNTEAFF.

V usage is TRBV2 and J usage is TRBJ2-1; D perhaps matches TRBD1 (6 bases). Trimming removed 7 bases from V and 9 bases from J, with 28 bases in between. This CDR3 contains 17 residues. Germline loops: CDR1 SNHLY, CDR2 FYNNEI. Here the CDR3 DNA reads TGTGCCAGCATCTCTGGCTCTACAGGGTTCGCCAAAATTGAGCAGTTCTTC. This translates into CASISGSTGFAKIEQFF.

V gene TRBV6-1 combines with J gene TRBJ1-2, with 9 bases matching TRBD1. Germline lookup yields CDR1 MNHNS and CDR2 SASEGT. The CDR3 extends over 14 amino acids. With V trimmed by 7 bases and J by 12 bases, 15 bases remained unmatched. The CDR3 loop reads CASTLRGTGPSDTF. The CDR3 region has the DNA TGTGCCAGCACTCTAAGAGGGACAGGGCCATCCGACACCTTC.

V is TRBV7-2 and J is TRBJ2-1; D possibly corresponds to TRBD1 (5 bases). In germline, CDR1 is SGHTA, CDR2 FQGNSA. This CDR3 is built from 14 residues. V was shortened by 2 bases and J by 6 bases, with 11 bases between the two germline ends. The DNA for the CDR3 is TGTGCCAGCAGCTTATTCAGGGTTGGCAATGAGCAGTTCTTC. This encodes CASSLFRVGNEQFF. The full variable domain, with the rest looked up from reference TRBV7-2 and TRBJ2-1, is GAGVSQSPSNKVTEKGKDVELRCDPISGHTALYWYRQSLGQGLEFLIYFQGNSAPDKSGLPSDRFSAERTGGSVSTLTIQRTQQEDSAVYLCASSLFRVGNEQFFGPGTRLTVL.

This chain links TRBV23-1 with TRBJ2-2, with 9 bases that match TRBD1. TRBV23-1 is annotated as an ORF whose role is uncertain. This CDR3 has 17 amino acids. With V trimmed by 6 bases and J by 5 bases, 13 bases remained unmatched. CDR3 DNA: TGCGCCAGCAGCCCAACCCCGGGACAGGGTCATACCGGGGAGCTGTTTTTT. It encodes CASSPTPGQGHTGELFF.

The gene calls are TRBV28 and TRBJ1-2; maybe TRBD1 (6 bases). Trimming cost V 4 bases and J 8 bases, with 11 bases left between them. The CDR3 covers 12 residues. Germline CDR1 is MDHEN and CDR2 is SYDVKM. The CDR3 DNA reads as TGTGCCAGCAGTTCGGGGGCAGGAGGCTACACCTTC. Translation gives CASSSGAGGYTF.

This sequence joins TRBV5-4 and TRBJ2-3; no definite D call. Trimming removed 0 bases at V and 0 bases at J, with 5 bases between. This CDR3 has 14 amino acids. Germline V gene data show CDR1 as SGHNT and CDR2 as YYREEE (reference sequence). CDR3 in DNA: TGTGCCAGCAGCTTGGTCGGTAGCACAGATACGCAGTATTTT. Encoded protein: CASSLVGSTDTQYF.

The V gene is TRBV7-2, the J gene TRBJ2-7; 8 nucleotides agree with TRBD1. Germline loops: CDR1 SGHTA, CDR2 FQGNSA. With V trimmed by 5 bases and J by 3 bases, 6 bases remained unmatched. This CDR3 is built from 14 residues. The CDR3 DNA reads as TGTGCCAGCAGCACAGGGACAGGTAACTACGAGCAGTACTTC. Translation gives CASSTGTGNYEQYF. Full variable domain (rest looked up from reference TRBV7-2 and TRBJ2-7): GAGVSQSPSNKVTEKGKDVELRCDPISGHTALYWYRQSLGQGLEFLIYFQGNSAPDKSGLPSDRFSAERTGGSVSTLTIQRTQQEDSAVYLCASSTGTGNYEQYFGPGTRLTVT.

The chain employs TRBV29-1 and TRBJ1-2, with a weak D call TRBD1 (5 bases). This CDR3 contains 13 residues. V was cut by 0 bases and J by 7 bases, with 12 bases left in between. Germline CDR1 SQVTM, CDR2 ANQGSEA. CDR3 residues: CSVEDSGWRGYTF. CDR3 coding DNA: TGCAGCGTTGAAGATTCAGGGTGGCGTGGCTACACCTTC. Filled out from reference TRBV29-1 and TRBJ1-2, the complete variable domain reads SAVISQKPSRDICQRGTSLTIQCQVDSQVTMMFWYRQQPGQSLTLIATANQGSEATYESGFVIDKFPISRPNLTFSTLTVSNMSPEDSSIYLCSVEDSGWRGYTFGSGTRLTVV.

The CDR3 loop reads CASSLQGPTEAFF. The CDR3 DNA sequence: TGCGCCAGCAGCTTACAGGGGCCCACTGAAGCTTTCTTT. This chain links TRBV5-1 with TRBJ1-1; TRBD1 matches 7 bases. The J segment lost 4 bases and the V segment lost 2 bases, leaving 2 bases of the junction unmatched. There are 13 residues in the CDR3. The germline gives CDR1 SGHRS, CDR2 YFSETQ.